This passage covers 21 T cell receptor beta chains from one sample sequenced in a study of T cell changes during pregnancy in multiple sclerosis. Sequenced by immunoSEQ multiplex PCR; TCRdb stores in-frame clones only, minus some. The data contain 35,000 to 40,000 clones, approximately 85% of them singletons. The sequencing used CD4+ T cells from peripheral blood mononuclear cells, collected before pregnancy. Source of these receptors: a female donor with multiple sclerosis, enrolled in a pregnancy study.

The chain employs TRBV29-1 and TRBJ1-3; D is perhaps TRBD1 (5 bases). The CDR3 totals 13 residues. Germline-derived CDR1 and CDR2 are SQVTM and ANQGSEA. The V end lost 5 bases, the J end lost 4 bases, and 12 bases lay between the germline ends. The DNA of the CDR3 is TGCAGCGTTTCCCAGGGATCAGGAAACACCATATATTTT. Amino acid sequence: CSVSQGSGNTIYF.

The V gene is TRBV4-1, the J gene TRBJ2-2, with TRBD2 as a possible D gene (5 bases). Germline values: CDR1 MGHRA, CDR2 YSYEKL. V lost 4 bases, J lost 3 bases, and 15 bases lay in between. The CDR3 extends over 16 amino acids. The CDR3 nucleotides read TGCGCCAGCAGCCGCTCACTAGTATCCGACACCGGGGAGCTGTTTTTT. It is translated as CASSRSLVSDTGELFF.

The rearrangement links TRBV7-3 to TRBJ2-2, with 12 bases identical to TRBD2. CDR1 and CDR2 (germline): SGHTA, FQGTGA. The ends lost 6 bases at V and 7 bases at J; junction bases unmatched: 3. CDR3 length: 14 residues. This CDR3 is CASRRTSGIGELFF. DNA of the CDR3: TGTGCCAGCAGGCGGACTAGCGGGATCGGGGAGCTGTTTTTT. Complete variable domain (other parts from reference TRBV7-3 and TRBJ2-2): GAGVSQTPSNKVTEKGKYVELRCDPISGHTALYWYRQSLGQGPEFLIYFQGTGAADDSGLPNDRFFAVRPEGSVSTLKIQRTERGDSAVYLCASRRTSGIGELFFGEGSRLTVL.

The chain has TRBV5-4 and TRBJ2-3; D possibly corresponds to TRBD1 (6 bases). Trimming shortened V by 4 bases and J by 5 bases, and 14 bases separated the two germline ends. The CDR3 contains 14 residues. CDR1 is SGHNT and CDR2 is YYREEE in the germline V gene (reference sequence). The CDR3 is CASSLGQGIDTQYF. The CDR3, as DNA: TGTGCCAGCAGCCTGGGGCAGGGGATAGATACGCAGTATTTT.

As DNA, the CDR3 is TGTGCCAGCAGCTTGGTCCCGGGGGGAGTCCTAGCTGCCGGGGACGAGCAGTACTTC. It is translated as CASSLVPGGVLAAGDEQYF. The rearrangement joins TRBV5-5 to TRBJ2-7; 7 nucleotides line up with TRBD2. The V and J ends lost 0 bases and 5 bases, in that order; junction bases with no gene match: 20. The CDR3 is 19 residues long. Germline V CDR1 and CDR2: SGHKS, YYEKEE (reference sequence).

The chain links TRBV7-2 to TRBJ2-1; tentatively, D is TRBD2 (6 bases). This CDR3 is built from 13 residues. The germline gives CDR1 SGHTA, CDR2 FQGNSA. The ends were cut back, 7 bases at V and 6 bases at J, with 13 bases in the middle. CDR3 sequence reads: CASKQPAGNEQFF. CDR3 DNA: TGTGCCAGCAAGCAACCAGCGGGCAATGAGCAGTTCTTC.

The gene calls are TRBV21-1 and TRBJ2-1; the table's D gene call, TRBD2, was not cross checked with the DNA. TRBV21-1 corresponds to a pseudogene. This CDR3 region has 10 residues. CDR3 sequence reads: CASISGRQFF. The CDR3 DNA reads as TGTGCCAGCATTAGCGGGAGGCAGTTCTTC.

The rearrangement links TRBV2 to TRBJ1-1; the match to TRBD1 covers 9 bases. The CDR3 runs to 15 residues. After removal of 5 bases from V and 7 bases from J, the junction contained 11 bases not matched to a gene. Germline loops: CDR1 SNHLY, CDR2 FYNNEI. CDR3: CASSYFNRGQGEAFF. Written as DNA, the CDR3 is TGTGCCAGCAGTTATTTTAACAGGGGGCAAGGTGAAGCTTTCTTT.

The CDR3 region has the DNA TGTGCCAGCAGTTCCCGGGACTATCGTGGCTACGAGCAGTACTTC. Protein sequence: CASSSRDYRGYEQYF. This rearrangement joins TRBV27 to TRBJ2-7, with 7 nucleotides matching TRBD2. The germline V gene has CDR1 MNHEY and CDR2 SMNVEV (reference sequence). This CDR3 comprises 15 residues. V was clipped by 4 bases and J by 3 bases; unmatched bases: 9.

The chain carries TRBV6-6 and TRBJ2-2, with 8 bases that match TRBD2. The CDR3 sequence is 15 residues long. Germline values: CDR1 MNHNY, CDR2 SVGAGI (reference sequence). After removal of 5 bases from V and 3 bases from J, the junction contained 5 bases not matched to a gene. CDR3 DNA: TGTGCCAGCAGTGGGCGGGGGGCGGACACCGGGGAGCTGTTTTTT. Protein sequence: CASSGRGADTGELFF.

The rearrangement links TRBV5-6 to TRBJ2-2, with D possibly matching TRBD2 (6 bases). This CDR3 spans 15 amino acids. V was pared by 4 bases and J by 3 bases, with 13 bases between. Germline V gives CDR1 SGHDT, CDR2 YYEEEE. CDR3 nucleotides: TGTGCCAGCAGCCGAGGACTACTATACACCGGGGAGCTGTTTTTT. Translation: CASSRGLLYTGELFF. Drawing the rest from reference TRBV5-6 and TRBJ2-2, the complete variable domain is DAGVTQSPTHLIKTRGQQVTLRCSPKSGHDTVSWYQQALGQGPQFIFQYYEEEERQRGNFPDRFSGHQFPNYSSELNVNALLLGDSALYLCASSRGLLYTGELFFGEGSRLTVL.

The CDR3 DNA follows: TGTGCCAGCAGTTTAGGCGGGAGTAGGGATGAGCAGTTCTTC. Translating gives CASSLGGSRDEQFF. This rearrangement joins TRBV27 to TRBJ2-1; 7 nucleotides align to TRBD2. Trimming removed 2 bases from V and 8 bases from J; junction bases left unmatched: 6. This CDR3 region has 14 residues. The germline V gene encodes CDR1 MNHEY and CDR2 SMNVEV (reference sequence).

Comments on this clone: This specimen includes other DNA sequences encoding the same CDR3. The rearrangement uses TRBV5-1 and TRBJ2-1, with 12 positions matching TRBD2. With V trimmed by 4 bases and J by 6 bases, 5 bases remained unmatched. CDR3 length equals 15 residues. Germline-derived CDR1 and CDR2 are SGHRS and YFSETQ. The DNA of the CDR3 is TGCGCCAGCAGCCCCCCTAGCGGGAGGGCCAATGAGCAGTTCTTC. Encoded protein: CASSPPSGRANEQFF.

This clone has a handful of counts. The V and J genes are TRBV19 and TRBJ2-7, with 8 bases matching TRBD1. This CDR3 comprises 12 residues. The germline V gene encodes CDR1 LNHDA and CDR2 SQIVND (reference sequence). The chain's CDR3 is CASGQGFGEQYF. CDR3 nucleotide sequence: TGTGCGTCCGGACAGGGTTTTGGCGAGCAGTACTTC.

The chain joins TRBV28 to TRBJ1-2; 9 positions agree with TRBD1. Germline assignment: CDR1 MDHEN and CDR2 SYDVKM. This CDR3 region has 14 residues. V lost 7 bases, J lost 8 bases, and 11 bases stayed unmatched. CDR3 in DNA: TGTGCCAGCACCCTAACAGGGGGCTGGAAGGGCTACACCTTC. Translating it yields CASTLTGGWKGYTF.

The chain employs TRBV11-2 and TRBJ2-7; TRBD2 matches at 8 bases. The CDR3 is made up of 13 amino acids. CDR1 and CDR2 (germline): SGHAT, FQNNGV. J gave up 3 bases and V 2 bases, and 0 bases lay outside the gene matches. CDR3 bases: TGTGCCAGCAGCTTACTAGCGGGCTACGAGCAGTACTTC. This encodes CASSLLAGYEQYF.

The chain joins TRBV2 to TRBJ1-1, with a possible D match to TRBD1 (6 bases). Trimming shortened V by 7 bases and J by 4 bases, and 19 bases separated the two germline ends. Germline V gene sequence: CDR1 SNHLY, CDR2 FYNNEI. This CDR3 is built from 15 residues. The CDR3 DNA reads TGTGCCAGCAAGCCCGAATCAGGGGTTGGCACTGAAGCTTTCTTT. As protein: CASKPESGVGTEAFF.

This sequence joins TRBV6-5 and TRBJ1-1, with a tentative D call TRBD1 (6 bases). Germline CDR1 MNHEY, CDR2 SVGAGI. The V gene lost 4 bases and the J gene lost 1 base, with 13 bases spanning the gap. CDR3 length: 15 residues. CDR3 sequence: CASSFNRVANTEAFF. CDR3 sequence (DNA): TGTGCCAGCAGTTTTAACAGGGTAGCGAACACTGAAGCTTTCTTT.

This chain uses TRBV6-1 with TRBJ1-1, with 8 bases identical to TRBD1. The CDR3 extends over 15 amino acids. Germline V lookup: CDR1 MNHNS, CDR2 SASEGT. Trimming cost V 5 bases and J 2 bases; bases outside gene matches: 7. The CDR3 DNA follows: TGTGCCAGCAGTTCCCAGGGGGCTATAAACACTGAAGCTTTCTTT. It translates to CASSSQGAINTEAFF.

This clone was observed a few times. The gene calls are TRBV6-1 and TRBJ2-7; D not resolved. This CDR3 spans 13 amino acids. Germline CDR1 and CDR2: MNHNS and SASEGT. V shed 7 bases and J shed 1 base, with 11 bases lying between them. CDR3 residues: CASNLHRSYEQYF. DNA for the CDR3: TGTGCCAGCAACTTGCACCGGTCCTACGAGCAGTACTTC.

The J gene is TRBJ1-5, the V gene TRBV6-1; D remains unclear. This CDR3 has 13 amino acids. Trimming left V 3 bases short and J 6 bases short, with 9 bases between. Germline CDR1 MNHNS, CDR2 SASEGT. The CDR3 loop reads CASSDTSAQPQHF. Written as DNA, the CDR3 is TGTGCCAGCAGTGATACCAGTGCTCAGCCCCAGCATTTT.